Following are 7 T cell receptor beta chains from one sample sequenced in a study of blood T cell repertoires in COVID-19. Measured with immunoSEQ multiplex PCR; TCRdb has only the in-frame clones, and not every one. Among some 100,000 clones, almost 85% were seen once, and the ten largest hold around 7.2%. Material for sequencing was peripheral blood. Receptor source: a man between 50 and 59 years old with active or convalescent COVID-19.

The rearrangement joins TRBV6-6 to TRBJ1-5; the D is unclear. The CDR3 loop spans 14 amino acids. Trimming took off 8 bases at V and 1 base at J, with 12 bases between the two ends. The germline gives CDR1 MNHNY, CDR2 SVGAGI (reference sequence). The CDR3 sequence: CASAMGGSNQPQHF. The CDR3 DNA follows: TGTGCCAGCGCAATGGGAGGAAGCAATCAGCCCCAGCATTTT.

CDR3 sequence: CATSDLISGTADTEAFF. The CDR3 region has the DNA TGTGCCACCAGTGATTTAATTTCCGGGACAGCGGACACTGAAGCTTTCTTT. The V and J genes are TRBV24-1 and TRBJ1-1, with 7 bases aligning to TRBD1. Per the germline V gene, CDR1 is KGHDR and CDR2 is SFDVKD. The CDR3 sequence is 17 residues long. The V gene end was trimmed by 1 base and the J gene end by 3 bases; junction bases not matched to a gene: 10.

The chain has TRBV6-2 or TRBV6-3 and TRBJ2-5, with TRBD2 identical over 14 bases. V was clipped by 4 bases and J by 5 bases; unmatched bases: 6. Germline CDR1 MNHEY, CDR2 SVGEGT. This CDR3 has 16 amino acids. The CDR3 DNA reads TGTGCCAGCAGTTTGGGACTAGCGGGGGTAGTGGAGACCCAGTACTTC. It encodes CASSLGLAGVVETQYF.

The chain combines TRBV15 with TRBJ1-3, with unresolved D. In germline, CDR1 is LNHNV, CDR2 YYDKDF (reference sequence). This CDR3 region has 15 residues. The ends were cut back, 5 bases at V and 0 bases at J, with 11 bases in the middle. The CDR3 region has the DNA TGTGCCACCAGCGAAGCTGCGAACTCTGGAAACACCATATATTTT. This codes for CATSEAANSGNTIYF.

The V call is TRBV28, the J call TRBJ2-3; 10 bases are shared with TRBD2. In germline, CDR1 is MDHEN, CDR2 SYDVKM. The V gene end was trimmed by 1 base and the J gene end by 4 bases; junction bases not matched to a gene: 11. CDR3 length: 18 amino acids. DNA for the CDR3: TGTGCCAGCAGTTTATTCAGCGGGGGGGCCGTCTACGCAGATACGCAGTATTTT. It translates to CASSLFSGGAVYADTQYF.

The chain is built from TRBV27 and TRBJ1-3, with D uncertain. V was cut by 5 bases and J by 1 base, with 9 bases left in between. CDR3 length: 14 residues. Germline CDR1 MNHEY, CDR2 SMNVEV (reference sequence). The CDR3 region has the DNA TGTGCCAGCAGTCCGGGGAATTCTGGAAACACCATATATTTT. Translation: CASSPGNSGNTIYF.

The rearrangement joins TRBV28 to TRBJ2-3; D is possibly TRBD1 (5 bases). Looked up from germline, CDR1 is MDHEN and CDR2 is SYDVKM. The CDR3 is made up of 13 amino acids. V was cut by 4 bases and J by 4 bases, with 9 bases left in between. The CDR3: CASSSGQADTQYF. Here the CDR3 DNA reads TGTGCCAGCAGTTCTGGACAAGCAGATACGCAGTATTTT.